The source of this T cell receptor (beta chain) is a study of blood T cell repertoires in COVID-19. Turning to the study itself: Material from acute and convalescent COVID-19 was sourced from the United States, Italy and Spain. In each case, the material was cDNA or gDNA derived from T cells, B-cell-depleted T cells, or PBMCs.

V lost 0 bases and J 2 bases, leaving 8 bases between the germline ends. The CDR3 consists of 16 residues. The germline CDR1 and CDR2 sequences are MNHNY and SVGAGI (reference sequence). Original handling: Nucleated cell counts were estimated from reference gene primer amplification. Using immunoSEQ multiplex PCR, the repertoire was profiled, and TCRdb retains in-frame clones only, with some absent. Clone size and the V and J calls come from that table; the DNA yielded D and trimming. The sample yields under 150,000 clones, 75% to 90% seen once. Enrolment of Seattle patients took place during active infection, and they were followed longitudinally.

The rearrangement links TRBV6-6 to TRBJ1-6; unclear D gene. This sequence originates from a woman between 55 and 75 years old with COVID-19, enrolled during active disease. The sample taken for sequencing was peripheral blood. The CDR3 sequence is CASSYSNPAYNSPLHF. For the CDR3, the DNA is TGTGCCAGCAGTTACTCGAATCCAGCCTATAATTCACCCCTCCACTTT.